This T cell receptor (beta chain) was recorded in a study of OX40 agonist ivuxolimab in advanced cancers. In the study overall: The dose of intravenous ivuxolimab that patients received every 2 weeks ranged from 0.01 to 10 mg/kg. The study's findings and limits: It was not determined which antigens were specifically recognized by the peripheral T cells that had undergone clonal expansion. In general, CD8+ T cells held more expanded clones than CD4+ did, on average.

With 4 bases clipped from V and 2 bases from J, the junction kept 6 bases outside the gene matches. CDR3 length equals 15 residues. Germline V CDR1 and CDR2: SNHLY, FYNNEI. TCRdb's copy holds only in-frame clones and misses some; the assay was immunoSEQ multiplex PCR. The sample lists tens of thousands of clones, over 85% occurring once. A note on this clone: No antigen is known for it.

The chain recombines TRBV2 with TRBJ2-3, with 7 positions matching TRBD2. This TCR was recovered from an adult with an advanced solid tumor such as melanoma, head and neck, liver or kidney cancer. This specimen consisted of CD4+ or CD8+ T cells sorted from blood, obtained in a trial of the OX40 agonist ivuxolimab. CDR3 bases: TGTGCCAGCAGTGCCGGGCGGGGGTTCACAGATACGCAGTATTTT. Its translation is CASSAGRGFTDTQYF.